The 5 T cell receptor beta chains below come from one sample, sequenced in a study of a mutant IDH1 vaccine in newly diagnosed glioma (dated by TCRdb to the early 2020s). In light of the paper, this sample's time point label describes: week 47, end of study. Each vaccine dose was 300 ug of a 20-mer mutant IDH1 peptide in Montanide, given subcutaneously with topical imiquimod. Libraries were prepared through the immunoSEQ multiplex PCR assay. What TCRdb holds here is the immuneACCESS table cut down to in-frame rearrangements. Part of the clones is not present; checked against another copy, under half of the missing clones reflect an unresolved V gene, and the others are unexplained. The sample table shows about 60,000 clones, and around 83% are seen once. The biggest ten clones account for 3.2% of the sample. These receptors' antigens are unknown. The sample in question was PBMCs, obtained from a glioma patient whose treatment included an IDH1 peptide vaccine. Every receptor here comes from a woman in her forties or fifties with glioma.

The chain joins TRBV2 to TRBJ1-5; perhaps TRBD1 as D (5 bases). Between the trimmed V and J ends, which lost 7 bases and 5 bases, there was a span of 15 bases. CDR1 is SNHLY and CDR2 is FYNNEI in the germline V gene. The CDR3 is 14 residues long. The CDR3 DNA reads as TGTGCCAGCACGACCGCAGGGTATTATCAGCCCCAGCATTTT. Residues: CASTTAGYYQPQHF.

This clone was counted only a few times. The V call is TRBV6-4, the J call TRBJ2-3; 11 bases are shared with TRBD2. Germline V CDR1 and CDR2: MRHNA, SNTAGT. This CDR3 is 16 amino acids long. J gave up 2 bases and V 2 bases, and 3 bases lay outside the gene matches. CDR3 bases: TGTGCCAGCAGTGACGGGACTAGCGGAGACACAGATACGCAGTATTTT. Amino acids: CASSDGTSGDTDTQYF.

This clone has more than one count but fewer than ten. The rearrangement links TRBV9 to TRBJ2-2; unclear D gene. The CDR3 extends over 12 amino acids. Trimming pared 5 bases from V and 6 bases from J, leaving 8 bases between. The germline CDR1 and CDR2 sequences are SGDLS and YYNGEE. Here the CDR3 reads CASSPNAGELFF. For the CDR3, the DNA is TGTGCCAGCAGTCCTAACGCCGGGGAGCTGTTTTTT.

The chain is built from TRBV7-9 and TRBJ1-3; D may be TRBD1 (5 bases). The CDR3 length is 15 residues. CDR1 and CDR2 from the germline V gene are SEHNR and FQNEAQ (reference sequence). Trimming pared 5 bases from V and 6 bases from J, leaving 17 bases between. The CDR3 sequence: CASSPLGPGENTIYF. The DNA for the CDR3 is TGTGCCAGCAGCCCTCTGGGCCCGGGGGAAAACACCATATATTTT.

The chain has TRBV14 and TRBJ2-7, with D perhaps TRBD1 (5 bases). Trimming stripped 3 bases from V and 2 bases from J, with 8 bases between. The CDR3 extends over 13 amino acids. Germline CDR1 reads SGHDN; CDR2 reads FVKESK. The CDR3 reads CASSQGPPYEQYF. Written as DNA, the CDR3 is TGTGCCAGCAGCCAGGGGCCCCCCTACGAGCAGTACTTC. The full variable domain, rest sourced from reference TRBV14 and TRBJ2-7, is EAGVTQFPSHSVIEKGQTVTLRCDPISGHDNLYWYRRVMGKEIKFLLHFVKESKQDESGMPNNRFLAERTGGTYSTLKVQPAELEDSGVYFCASSQGPPYEQYFGPGTRLTVT.